These T cell receptor beta chains were read from a single sample in a study of shared clonotypes between healthy human individuals. Sequencing was performed with immunoSEQ multiplex PCR; in TCRdb, only in-frame clones are kept and a portion is missing. Of 550,000 to 800,000 clones in the sample, less than 95% are singletons; the top ten hold less than 40%. The material sequenced was memory CD8+ T cells from PBMCs. The receptors derive from a man younger than 35 in good health. Some clones in this sample may be carry-over from other donors' samples. Each CDR3 is given with its conserved first and last residue.

>TRBV27|TRBJ2-1
CASRPSRNEQFF
>TRBV27|TRBJ2-6
CASSPIVSGGSSGANVLTF
>TRBV19|TRBJ2-3
CASTPGPPGTQYF
>TRBV4-2|TRBJ2-1
CASSPPGSGNEQFF
>TRBV28|TRBJ2-7
CASSLIKFRVYEQYF
>TRBV10-2|TRBJ2-7
CASSGGGMSYEQYF
>TRBV9|TRBJ2-7
CASSVGDSGRLEQYF
>TRBV7-2|TRBJ2-2
CASSLVITGELFF
>TRBV27|TRBJ2-1
CASRRTGGTDNEQFF
>TRBV7-3|TRBJ1-1
CASSLLRVRNTEAFF
>TRBV7-2|TRBJ2-7
CASISGTSGSPSSYEQYF
>TRBV9|TRBJ1-3
CASSGGYTIYF
>TRBV27|TRBJ1-5
CASSRVRGEQPQHF
>TRBV10-3|TRBJ2-1
CAISESQGAHNEQFF
>TRBV30|TRBJ1-1
CAWSVLPPEAFF
>TRBV6-1|TRBJ2-5
CASSEASRFETQYF
>TRBV5-5|TRBJ2-7
CASSLDRGSLYEQYF
>TRBV5-1|TRBJ1-1
CASSLGPEAFF
>TRBV5-1|TRBJ2-2
CASSPETGYTGELFF
>TRBV5-5|TRBJ1-3
CASSPGAGNTIYF
>TRBV6-6|TRBJ1-1
CASSYAGEEAFF
>TRBV27|TRBJ1-1
CASSLSMSIAGEPTEAFF